Below are 20 T cell receptor beta chains sequenced from a single sample in a study of metastatic and nonmetastatic thyroid tumors. MiXCR was used by TCRdb to re-call the PCR reads. The profile shows more than 70,000 clones, 8.6% of them singletons. Thyroid surgery took place with no prior treatment in any patient. Sequencing used blood. Receptors originate from a female donor with papillary thyroid cancer or a benign thyroid nodule (not recorded which). Some clones in this sample may be carry-over from other donors' samples.

This clone was recorded at least ten times. The chain employs TRBV27 and TRBJ1-6; 8 nucleotides match TRBD1. Trimming at V came to 5 bases and at J to 9 bases, leaving 6 bases not matched to a gene. Germline lookup yields CDR1 MNHEY and CDR2 SMNVEV (reference sequence). CDR3 size: 14 residues. Here the CDR3 DNA reads TGTGCCAGCAGTGTCAGGGGGCTTGGTTCACCCCTCCACTTT. Translation gives CASSVRGLGSPLHF.

This clone was observed a handful of times. A single base separates this from a much larger clone, so it may be a read error. The sample holds other DNA sequences that translate to the same CDR3. The V call is TRBV12-3 or TRBV12-4, the J call TRBJ2-5; D gene unclear. The CDR3 contains 11 residues. Trimming stripped 3 bases from V and 3 bases from J, with 2 bases between. DNA for the CDR3: TGTGCCAGCAGTTTCGAAGAGACCCAGTACTTC. Encoded protein: CASSFEETQYF.

At least ten counts were recorded for this clone. CDR3 region: CASSYDTEAFF. In nucleotides, the CDR3 is TGTGCCAGCAGTTACGACACTGAAGCTTTCTTT. This chain joins TRBV6-5 and TRBJ1-1; D is ambiguous. CDR1 is MNHEY, CDR2 SVGAGI, per germline. V lost 2 bases to trimming and J lost 3 bases, with 1 base between them. The CDR3 covers 11 residues.

The V gene is TRBV6-4, the J gene TRBJ1-2; no reliable D call. CDR3 length: 16 amino acids. The germline V gene has CDR1 MRHNA and CDR2 SNTAGT. Trimming cost V 0 bases and J 4 bases, with 15 bases left between them. The CDR3 DNA follows: TGTGCCAGCAGTGACTCTTCAGCGGGCAGTCCCTATGGCTACACCTTC. The encoded protein is CASSDSSAGSPYGYTF.

This clone was observed at least ten times. The rearrangement uses TRBV30 and TRBJ1-1; D is unclear. Trimming shortened V by 2 bases and J by 1 base, and 5 bases separated the two germline ends. The CDR3 runs 12 residues. Germline assignment: CDR1 GTSNPN and CDR2 SVGIG (reference sequence). CDR3 residues: CAWSYGNTEAFF. The CDR3 DNA follows: TGTGCCTGGAGTTATGGGAACACTGAAGCTTTCTTT.

This clone was seen at least ten times. This rearrangement joins TRBV5-1 to TRBJ2-5; D uncertain. The V gene's germline CDR1 is SGHRS and CDR2 YFSETQ. Trimming removed 3 bases from V and 3 bases from J, with 12 bases in between. This CDR3 contains 14 residues. The CDR3, as DNA: TGCGCCAGCAGCTCTAGGAATCCTAAAGAGACCCAGTACTTC. It codes for CASSSRNPKETQYF.

This clone has more than one count but fewer than ten. The chain links TRBV15 to TRBJ2-6, with D unclear. This CDR3 has 17 residues. Germline V CDR1 and CDR2: LNHNV, YYDKDF (reference sequence). The V and J ends lost 5 bases and 1 base respectively, with 15 bases between them. The DNA for the CDR3 is TGTGCCACCAGCGAACAAGGGCCCATTTCTGGGGCCAACGTCCTGACTTTC. This codes for CATSEQGPISGANVLTF.

This clone was counted many times. The V gene is TRBV19, the J gene TRBJ2-5, with D tentatively TRBD1 or TRBD2 (5 bases each). This CDR3 region has 15 residues. The V end was cut by 3 bases, the J end by 2 bases, with 13 bases between. The germline gives CDR1 LNHDA, CDR2 SQIVND (reference sequence). This CDR3 is CASSIRLGEQETQYF. CDR3 nucleotides: TGTGCCAGTAGTATCCGATTAGGGGAGCAAGAGACCCAGTACTTC.

This clone is medium-sized (0.01 to 0.1%) within its sample. The rearrangement links TRBV6-1 to TRBJ1-2, with a weak D call TRBD1 (5 bases). The CDR3 length is 13 residues. V dropped 5 bases and J dropped 2 bases, with 9 bases sitting between them. CDR1 and CDR2 (germline): MNHNS, SASEGT. CDR3 coding DNA: TGTGCCAGCAGTTGGGAGGGGAACTATGGCTACACCTTC. It is translated as CASSWEGNYGYTF.

This clone was observed many times. This chain uses TRBV6-1 with TRBJ1-2; 8 positions agree with TRBD1. The CDR3 is made up of 16 amino acids. The junction had 11 bases not matched to a gene; V was cut back by 3 bases and J by 5 bases. The germline CDR1 and CDR2 sequences are MNHNS and SASEGT. CDR3 sequence reads: CASSDPETGVGYGYTF. In DNA, the CDR3 is TGTGCCAGCAGTGACCCCGAGACAGGGGTTGGTTATGGCTACACCTTC.

On this clone: This clone may be a read error of a much larger clone one base away. The conserved closing phenylalanine or tryptophan is absent in this CDR3, likely reflecting a read error. The gene calls are TRBV3-1 and TRBJ1-5; D gene ambiguous. Trimming took off 4 bases at V and 2 bases at J, with 6 bases between the two ends. This CDR3 contains 13 residues. Germline V lookup: CDR1 LGHDT, CDR2 YNNKEL (reference sequence). Written as DNA, the CDR3 is TGTGCCAGCAGCCCCGGGGGCAATCAGCCCCAGCATCTT. It yields the protein CASSPGGNQPQHL.

This clone showed up just a few times. This sequence joins TRBV28 and TRBJ2-7; D perhaps matches TRBD2 (5 bases). Trimming took off 6 bases at V and 2 bases at J, with 14 bases between the two ends. Germline-derived CDR1 and CDR2 are MDHEN and SYDVKM. This CDR3 has 14 residues. The CDR3 DNA is TGTGCCAGCAGCCCGGAGGACTTGCCCTACGAGCAGTACTTC. It codes for CASSPEDLPYEQYF.

This clone was seen repeatedly, ten times or more. The genes are TRBV7-2 and TRBJ2-3; TRBD2 is a possible D gene (6 bases). The CDR3 runs to 13 residues. Looked up from germline, CDR1 is SGHTA and CDR2 is FQGNSA. V was clipped by 2 bases and J by 5 bases, with 8 bases between them. CDR3 amino acids: CASSLPGVDTQYF. CDR3 DNA: TGTGCCAGCAGCTTACCGGGGGTAGATACGCAGTATTTT.

This clone has at least ten counts. In nucleotides, the CDR3 is TGTGCCAGCAGCCCAGGGACGGGTTACGAGCAGTACTTC. Its translation is CASSPGTGYEQYF. The chain couples TRBV11-2 to TRBJ2-7; D assignment may be TRBD1 or TRBD2 (5 bases each). The CDR3 covers 13 residues. V lost 5 bases to trimming and J lost 4 bases, with 12 bases between them. Per germline, CDR1 SGHAT and CDR2 FQNNGV. Filled out from reference TRBV11-2 and TRBJ2-7, the complete variable domain reads EAGVAQSPRYKIIEKRQSVAFWCNPISGHATLYWYQQILGQGPKLLIQFQNNGVVDDSQLPKDRFSAERLKGVDSTLKIQPAKLEDSAVYLCASSPGTGYEQYFGPGTRLTVT.

Many counts were recorded for this clone. This chain links TRBV7-3 with TRBJ1-3, with D unresolved. The CDR3 has 16 residues. V dropped 1 base and J dropped 4 bases, with 14 bases sitting between them. The V gene's germline CDR1 is SGHTA and CDR2 FQGTGA. In DNA, the CDR3 is TGTGCCAGCAGCTTAAGCGTTGGCAGGCACGGAAACACCATATATTTT. Translating it yields CASSLSVGRHGNTIYF.

This clone was seen only a few times. The chain combines TRBV2 with TRBJ2-7; D is uncertain. CDR1 SNHLY and CDR2 FYNNEI come from the germline V gene. V gave up 7 bases and J gave up 1 base, with 11 bases separating them. This CDR3 is built from 13 residues. CDR3 coding DNA: TGTGCCAGCATAGGCGACAAGTCCTACGAGCAGTACTTC. The encoded protein is CASIGDKSYEQYF.

This clone turned up a few times. The rearrangement uses TRBV9 and TRBJ2-6; possible D gene TRBD1, 6 bases. V was trimmed by 4 bases and J by 1 base, leaving 12 bases between them. CDR1 is SGDLS, CDR2 YYNGEE, per germline. The CDR3 consists of 16 residues. The CDR3 coding sequence is TGTGCCAGCAGCACCCACACAGGGTCTGGGGCCAACGTCCTGACTTTC. Its translation: CASSTHTGSGANVLTF.

This clone was found a few times. This clone may be a read error of a much larger clone one base away. This same CDR3 is encoded by further DNA sequences in the sample. V is TRBV29-1 and J is TRBJ1-2; D is possibly TRBD1 (5 bases). Trimming shortened V by 7 bases and J by 4 bases, and 16 bases separated the two germline ends. Germline loops: CDR1 SQVTM, CDR2 ANQGSEA. The CDR3 loop spans 13 amino acids. The CDR3 here is CSALGGLTYGYTF. CDR3 in DNA: TGCAGCGCCCTCGGGGGTCTCACCTATGGCTACACCTTC. Variable domain in full (rest from reference TRBV29-1 and TRBJ1-2): SAVISQKPSRDICQRGTSLTIQCQVDSQVTMMFWYRQQPGQSLTLIATANQGSEATYESGFVIDKFPISRPNLTFSTLTVSNMSPEDSSIYLCSALGGLTYGYTFGSGTRLTVV.

The chain uses TRBV10-2 and TRBJ2-3; D is unresolved. The CDR3 is 16 amino acids. Germline V lookup: CDR1 WSHSY, CDR2 SAAADI. Trimming cost V 0 bases and J 0 bases, with 10 bases left between them. In DNA form, the CDR3 reads TGCGCCAGCAGTGAGTCCCTAGGGCTAAGCACAGATACGCAGTATTTT. Residues: CASSESLGLSTDTQYF.

The rearrangement joins TRBV13 to TRBJ2-6, with D maybe TRBD2 (6 bases). In germline, CDR1 is PRHDT, CDR2 FYEKMQ (reference sequence). V lost 4 bases, J lost 4 bases, and 17 bases lay in between. The CDR3 contains 17 residues. The CDR3 is CASSSRPTSSGANVLTF. The CDR3 region has the DNA TGTGCCAGCAGCTCGAGACCCACTAGCTCCGGGGCCAACGTCCTGACTTTC.